Each of the 9 T cell receptor beta chains below was sequenced from the same sample in a study of control samples from healthy donors and cancer patients. Produced via immunoSEQ multiplex PCR; TCRdb's table is partial and in-frame only. The top ten hold roughly 0.92% of the sample, which has more than 70,000 clones, 80% to 95% seen once. The sequencing input was blood. The receptor source for this set is a woman between 25 and 40 years old in good health.

The chain couples TRBV5-8 to TRBJ1-1; possibly TRBD1 for D (5 bases). The V end was cut by 5 bases, the J end by 0 bases, with 11 bases between. Germline V gene sequence: CDR1 SGHTS, CDR2 YDEGEE. This CDR3 is built from 14 residues. Here the CDR3 DNA reads TGTGCCAGCAGGGACAATAAACTGAACACTGAAGCTTTCTTT. The encoded protein is CASRDNKLNTEAFF.

This clone has only one observation. V is TRBV6-1 and J is TRBJ1-5, with D unresolved. Germline CDR1 MNHNS, CDR2 SASEGT. This CDR3 spans 15 amino acids. Trimming shortened V by 2 bases and J by 4 bases, and 12 bases separated the two germline ends. The CDR3 DNA is TGTGCCAGCAGTGAATTTTGGCAGGTAAATCAGCCCCAGCATTTT. Its translation is CASSEFWQVNQPQHF.

The genes are TRBV6-1 and TRBJ2-2; TRBD1 agrees at 9 bases. Germline V gene lookup returns CDR1 MNHNS and CDR2 SASEGT. The CDR3 sequence is 15 residues long. V lost 2 bases to trimming and J lost 7 bases; unmatched junction nucleotides: 5. The CDR3 bases are TGTGCCAGCAGTGAAACACAGGGGGCTATCGGGGAGCTGTTTTTT. Protein: CASSETQGAIGELFF.

This chain connects TRBV7-9 to TRBJ1-3; TRBD1 matches at 7 bases. Germline V lookup: CDR1 SEHNR, CDR2 FQNEAQ (reference sequence). The CDR3 covers 14 residues. V trimming: 5 bases; J trimming: 2 bases; junction bases outside the gene matches: 3. Here the CDR3 reads CASSLQGPGNTIYF. The CDR3 nucleotides are TGTGCCAGCAGCCTACAGGGGCCTGGAAACACCATATATTTT.

V gene TRBV5-4 combines with J gene TRBJ2-7; D not resolved. This CDR3 is 13 amino acids long. Between the trimmed V and J ends, which lost 3 bases and 3 bases, there was a span of 10 bases. Germline values: CDR1 SGHNT, CDR2 YYREEE (reference sequence). The CDR3 nucleotides read TGTGCCAGCAGCTATGTAGTGGGCTACGAGCAGTACTTC. This encodes CASSYVVGYEQYF.

The chain carries TRBV11-3 and TRBJ2-1; no firm D call. Trimming took 1 base from V and 9 from J, leaving 10 bases between them. The length of the CDR3 is 13 residues. Germline CDR1 is SGHNT and CDR2 is YENEEA. The CDR3 region has the DNA TGTGCCAGCAGCTTAGCCCCCCCCAGTGAGCAGTTCTTC. This codes for CASSLAPPSEQFF.

Details on this clone: This CDR3 is also generated by other DNA sequences in the sample. The chain has TRBV11-3 and TRBJ2-3; D is ambiguous. Germline values: CDR1 SGHNT, CDR2 YENEEA. V was clipped by 0 bases and J by 2 bases, with 6 bases between them. This CDR3 spans 14 amino acids. The CDR3 nucleotides are TGTGCCAGCAGCTTAGATGGCAACACAGATACGCAGTATTTT. Encoded protein: CASSLDGNTDTQYF.

The chain is built from TRBV3-1 (or the pseudogene TRBV3-2) and TRBJ1-2; the D is unclear. Trimming cost V 3 bases and J 0 bases, with 8 bases left between them. Per the germline V gene, CDR1 is LGHDT and CDR2 is YNNKEL (reference sequence). CDR3 length: 14 residues. The CDR3 nucleotides read TGTGCCAGCAGCCAGCGGGTTACTAACTATGGCTACACCTTC. Its protein product is CASSQRVTNYGYTF.

V gene TRBV6-1 combines with J gene TRBJ1-6, with 7 bases aligning to TRBD1. V gave up 1 base and J gave up 0 bases; unmatched junction bases: 6. The CDR3 consists of 18 residues. From germline, CDR1 is MNHNS and CDR2 SASEGT. CDR3 sequence reads: CASSEVGGQPSYNSPLHF. Written as DNA, the CDR3 is TGTGCCAGCAGTGAAGTGGGGGGACAGCCCTCCTATAATTCACCCCTCCACTTT.